These T cell receptor beta chains were read from a single sample in a study of blood T cell repertoires in COVID-19. Profiled with immunoSEQ multiplex PCR; TCRdb holds only in-frame clones, not every one. The table shows approximately 240,000 clones, with 70% to 90% occurring only once. The sequenced sample was peripheral blood. These receptor sequences come from a middle-aged man who had recovered from COVID-19. CDR3s include the opening cysteine and the closing phenylalanine or tryptophan. The D gene is left open where the match is weak. Clone size is given for some rows only: seen once, a few or many times, or a class if the clone is expanded.

>TRBV3-1/TRBV3-2|TRBJ2-2|.|17|.
CASNSEGGVPNTGELFF
TGTGCCAGCAACTCCGAAGGGGGAGTCCCGAACACCGGGGAGCTGTTTTTT
>TRBV27|TRBJ2-7|TRBD2|19|few
CASSPVMLGLAGTLYEQYF
TGTGCCAGCAGCCCCGTCATGCTGGGGCTAGCGGGAACTCTCTACGAGCAGTACTTC
>TRBV2|TRBJ1-2|.|14|once
CASSEDATAYGYTF
TGTGCCAGCAGTGAGGATGCGACAGCGTATGGCTACACCTTC
>TRBV29-1|TRBJ2-7|.|14|.
CSVEGVGRPYEQYF
TGCAGCGTTGAAGGGGTGGGGCGACCCTACGAGCAGTACTTC
>TRBV10-3|TRBJ1-1|TRBD1|15|.
CAISDSGGAGTEAFF
TGTGCCATCAGTGACTCAGGGGGCGCGGGCACTGAAGCTTTCTTT
>TRBV19|TRBJ1-1|.|16|once
CASSLMAGDLNTEAFF
TGTGCCAGTAGTTTAATGGCAGGGGATCTGAACACTGAAGCTTTCTTT
>TRBV6-5|TRBJ2-2|.|15|few
CASSSGGTGTGELFF
TGTGCCAGCAGTTCGGGCGGGACTGGCACCGGGGAGCTGTTTTTT
>TRBV4-1|TRBJ2-1|TRBD1|15|.
CASSQDGTGYNEQFF
TGCGCCAGCAGCCAAGATGGGACAGGGTACAATGAGCAGTTCTTC
>TRBV2|TRBJ2-7|TRBD1|14|.
CASRPGQGTYEQYF
TGTGCCAGCAGGCCGGGACAGGGCACCTACGAGCAGTACTTC
>TRBV28|TRBJ2-7|TRBD1|15|.
CASSSDRGPPYEQYF
TGTGCCAGCAGTTCGGACAGGGGGCCACCCTACGAGCAGTACTTC
>TRBV19|TRBJ2-1|.|13|.
CASSSGLYNEQFF
TGTGCCAGTAGTAGTGGACTTTACAATGAGCAGTTCTTC
>TRBV28|TRBJ2-2|TRBD1|16|.
CASTQQGATFTGELFF
TGTGCCAGCACCCAACAGGGGGCAACCTTTACCGGGGAGCTGTTTTTT
>TRBV28|TRBJ2-2|TRBD1|17|.
CASSSTTGALDTGELFF
TGTGCCAGCAGCTCTACTACAGGGGCTTTGGACACCGGGGAGCTGTTTTTT